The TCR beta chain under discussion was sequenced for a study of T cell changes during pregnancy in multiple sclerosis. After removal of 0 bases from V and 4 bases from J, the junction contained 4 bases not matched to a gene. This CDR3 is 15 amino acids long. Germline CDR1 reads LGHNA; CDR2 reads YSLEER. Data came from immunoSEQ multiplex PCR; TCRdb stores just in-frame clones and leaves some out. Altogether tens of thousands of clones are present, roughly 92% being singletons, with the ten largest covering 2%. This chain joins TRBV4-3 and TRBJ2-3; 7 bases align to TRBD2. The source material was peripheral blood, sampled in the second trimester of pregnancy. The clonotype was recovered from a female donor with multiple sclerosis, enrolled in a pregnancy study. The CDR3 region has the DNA TGCGCCAGCAGCCAAGATCTAGCGGTCGCAGATACGCAGTATTTT. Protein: CASSQDLAVADTQYF.